Described below is a single TCR beta chain sequence and its context. Trimming cost V 6 bases and J 4 bases, with 7 bases left between them. This CDR3 is built from 12 residues. Germline V CDR1 and CDR2: LNHDA, SQIVND (reference sequence). These data come from a study of blood T cell repertoires in COVID-19. Original analysis: For nucleated cells, counts were estimated from reference gene primer amplification. Data came from immunoSEQ multiplex PCR; TCRdb stores just in-frame clones and leaves some out. That table is the source of V, J and clone size, and D and trimming were worked out from the DNA. The sample consists of roughly 330,000 clones, around 88% of them appearing once.

Sequencing used peripheral blood. This TCR came from a woman aged 45-60 years with acute or convalescent COVID-19. V gene TRBV19 combines with J gene TRBJ1-5; possible D gene TRBD1, 5 bases. The CDR3 DNA is TGTGCCAGTAGGACAGCGAATCAGCCCCAGCATTTT. Translated: CASRTANQPQHF. Combining the CDR3 with reference TRBV19 and TRBJ1-5 gives the whole variable domain DGGITQSPKYLFRKEGQNVTLSCEQNLNHDAMYWYRQDPGQGLRLIYYSQIVNDFQKGDIAEGYSVSREKKESFPLTVTSAQKNPTAFYLCASRTANQPQHFGDGTRLSIL.